This T cell receptor beta chain emerged from a study of T-cell memory formation after mild COVID-19. TCRdb called the 5' RACE reads again in MiXCR, with one record for every CDR3 protein. The profile shows some 450,000 distinct CDR3 sequences, 18% of them singletons. Study-level points and caveats: The authors left the SARS-CoV-2 specificity of second-wave clones peaking on day 37 unconfirmed. Certain responding clones were present in pre-infection memory, suggesting participation of cross-reactive memory.

The CDR3 length is 16 residues. Germline loops: CDR1 MDHEN, CDR2 SYDVKM. V shed 5 bases, J shed 3 bases, and the junction held 6 bases outside the gene matches. Worth noting for this clonotype: The antigen is unknown.

The V gene is TRBV28, the J gene TRBJ2-7; 14 bases are a match to TRBD2. This TCR derives from a man aged 18 to 29 who had mild COVID-19 (a few samples of this study predate the infection). Cell type and time point are not known. Sequencing was carried out using PBMCs or a T cell subset sorted from them (not recorded which). The CDR3 region is CASSPRGLAGVYEQYV. The CDR3 DNA sequence: TGTGCCAGCAGTCCAAGGGGACTAGCGGGGGTCTACGAGCAGTACGTC.